A single sample gave rise to the 8 T cell receptor beta chains below, sequenced in a study of blood T cell repertoires in COVID-19. Generated by immunoSEQ multiplex PCR, the TCRdb table keeps only in-frame clones and is missing some. The data show 200,000 to 250,000 clones, 82% seen once. Sequencing was done on a sample of peripheral blood. These TCRs come from a woman in her sixties or seventies with COVID-19, enrolled during active disease.

The V gene is TRBV7-9, the J gene TRBJ1-1; D remains ambiguous. Germline loops: CDR1 SEHNR, CDR2 FQNEAQ (reference sequence). V lost 1 base and J lost 0, with 6 bases in between. There are 14 residues in the CDR3. The CDR3 protein is CASSLVQMNTEAFF. The CDR3, as DNA: TGTGCCAGCAGCTTAGTACAGATGAACACTGAAGCTTTCTTT.

The count of this clone is one. The rearrangement joins TRBV5-1 to TRBJ2-1, with TRBD2 as a possible D gene (5 bases). Trimming stripped 4 bases from V and 0 bases from J, with 14 bases between. The CDR3 is 16 amino acids. Per germline, CDR1 SGHRS and CDR2 YFSETQ. In DNA, the CDR3 is TGCGCCAGCAGCCCTAATGCGGGTCTCTCCTACAATGAGCAGTTCTTC. Translation: CASSPNAGLSYNEQFF.

The gene calls are TRBV9 and TRBJ2-5; D perhaps matches TRBD2 (6 bases). V gave up 0 bases and J gave up 1 base, with 10 bases separating them. Germline V gene data show CDR1 as SGDLS and CDR2 as YYNGEE. This CDR3 is built from 15 residues. This CDR3 is CASSVVAGPQETQYF. CDR3 sequence (DNA): TGTGCCAGCAGCGTAGTCGCGGGGCCCCAAGAGACCCAGTACTTC.

The CDR3 here is CASSQAGTRTITDTQYF. CDR3 bases: TGCGCCAGCAGCCAAGCCGGGACACGCACTATCACAGATACGCAGTATTTT. This chain uses TRBV4-1 with TRBJ2-3; TRBD1 is a possible D gene (6 bases). The V end was cut by 1 base, the J end by 2 bases, with 16 bases between. CDR1 and CDR2 (germline): MGHRA, YSYEKL. The CDR3 loop spans 17 amino acids.

The chain carries TRBV30 and TRBJ1-1; perhaps TRBD1 as D (5 bases). The CDR3 spans 13 residues. V shed 0 bases and J shed 0 bases, with 5 bases lying between them. Looked up from germline, CDR1 is GTSNPN and CDR2 is SVGIG (reference sequence). DNA of the CDR3: TGTGCCTGGAGTGTAGGGGTGAACACTGAAGCTTTCTTT. This translates into CAWSVGVNTEAFF.

The V and J genes are TRBV9 and TRBJ1-3, with D uncertain. The ends were cut back, 2 bases at V and 4 bases at J, with 16 bases in the middle. The germline CDR1 and CDR2 sequences are SGDLS and YYNGEE. This CDR3 region has 16 residues. The chain's CDR3 is CASSVGEGQSGNTIYF. The CDR3, as DNA: TGTGCCAGCAGCGTCGGGGAAGGTCAGTCGGGAAACACCATATATTTT.

V gene TRBV5-1 combines with J gene TRBJ1-6; 7 nucleotides align to TRBD1. This CDR3 spans 15 amino acids. The V segment lost 0 bases and the J segment 10 bases; nucleotides outside the gene matches: 7. Germline CDR1 and CDR2: SGHRS and YFSETQ. This CDR3 is CASSLAGDRVSPLHF. CDR3 DNA sequence: TGCGCCAGCAGCTTGGCGGGCGACAGGGTGTCACCCCTCCACTTT.

The chain uses TRBV5-1 and TRBJ1-5; 10 bases are shared with TRBD1. V gave up 0 bases and J gave up 6 bases; unmatched junction bases: 3. The germline V gene encodes CDR1 SGHRS and CDR2 YFSETQ. The CDR3 runs to 15 residues. CDR3: CASSLEGQGFQPQHF. In DNA, the CDR3 is TGCGCCAGCAGCTTGGAGGGACAGGGGTTTCAGCCCCAGCATTTT.